A selection of T cell receptor beta chains follows, all from one sample in a study of control samples from healthy donors and cancer patients. Clones were sequenced by immunoSEQ multiplex PCR, and TCRdb holds only the in-frame ones, with some missing. This table has some 130,000 clones, 80% to 95% appearing once. Sequenced input: blood. These receptors came from a man between 18 and 29 years old in good health. Each CDR3 is given with its conserved first and last residue. Each record gives: CDR3 DNA, CDR3 protein, clone size, V gene, J gene, D gene. A D gene is named only where the DNA matches it firmly. Size is omitted from some rows. Given values are once, few, many or a class for expanded clones.

TGTGCCAGCAGCTTAGTGGTGGGCAATCAGCCCCAGCATTTT	CASSLVVGNQPQHF	few	TRBV7-2	TRBJ1-5	NA
TGTGCCAGCAGCCAGGGGGGCCGGACGGTGAACACTGAAGCTTTCTTT	CASSQGGRTVNTEAFF	NA	TRBV3-1/TRBV3-2	TRBJ1-1	NA
TGTGCCAGCAGCTTAGAGAGCGGGGGCCCAGATACGCAGTATTTT	CASSLESGGPDTQYF	NA	TRBV7-2	TRBJ2-3	TRBD2
TGTGCCAGCATCGGAACAGGTTTCGTGGAGCAGTTCTTC	CASIGTGFVEQFF	NA	TRBV6-5	TRBJ2-1	NA
TGTGCCAGCTCATCGGACAGCAATCAGCCCCAGCATTTT	CASSSDSNQPQHF	NA	TRBV18	TRBJ1-5	NA
TGTGCCAGCAGCCAAGATACCTACTATGGCTACACCTTC	CASSQDTYYGYTF	NA	TRBV14	TRBJ1-2	NA
TGCGCCAGCAGCCTAACTAGCGGGGGGCCGCCGGAGACCCAGTACTTC	CASSLTSGGPPETQYF	NA	TRBV5-1	TRBJ2-5	TRBD2
TGTGCCAGCAGCCAAGATCGAGCGGCCCTTAATTCACCCCTCCACTTT	CASSQDRAALNSPLHF	NA	TRBV14	TRBJ1-6	NA
TGTGCCAGCAGCTGGGGACTGACCTACGAGCAGTACTTC	CASSWGLTYEQYF	NA	TRBV11-3	TRBJ2-7	NA
TGCAGCGCCCTAAACAGGTTCACTGAAGCTTTCTTT	CSALNRFTEAFF	NA	TRBV29-1	TRBJ1-1	NA
TGTGCCAGCAGCTCAGGGGACAGGGATGGATCACCCCTCCACTTT	CASSSGDRDGSPLHF	NA	TRBV7-9	TRBJ1-6	TRBD1
TGTGCCACCAGCACCGGGTTAATTGGTCAGCCCCAGCATTTT	CATSTGLIGQPQHF	NA	TRBV15	TRBJ1-5	NA
TGTGCTAGTGCCCCCGGTGGGACTCTAGCCAAAAACATTCAGTACTTC	CASAPGGTLAKNIQYF	NA	TRBV12-5	TRBJ2-4	NA
TGCGCCAGCAGCAAAAAAGACAGGGGGCTATACGAGCAGTACTTC	CASSKKDRGLYEQYF	NA	TRBV5-1	TRBJ2-7	TRBD1
TGTGCCAGCAGCCGACAGGGTCAAGTTAATAATTCACCCCTCCACTTT	CASSRQGQVNNSPLHF	once	TRBV2	TRBJ1-6	TRBD1
TGTGCTAGTGGTTCCCCTCGGACAGGGTCCGGAAACACCATATATTTT	CASGSPRTGSGNTIYF	NA	TRBV12-5	TRBJ1-3	TRBD1
TGTGCCAGCAGCAACAGGGGTGAAGCTTTCTTT	CASSNRGEAFF	NA	TRBV2	TRBJ1-1	TRBD1
TGTGCCAGCAGTTACCTTCTGGGGAGCAATCAGCCCCAGCATTTT	CASSYLLGSNQPQHF	NA	TRBV6-2/TRBV6-3	TRBJ1-5	NA
TGTGCCAGCAGCCCCCGGGCGTCGGCCACCGGGGAGCTGTTTTTT	CASSPRASATGELFF	NA	TRBV28	TRBJ2-2	NA
TGTGCCACCAGCAGCTTCAGGGGGCGCAATGAGCAGTTCTTC	CATSSFRGRNEQFF	NA	TRBV15	TRBJ2-1	TRBD1
TGTGCCAGCACCGAAGGGACAGCTATACCCGGGGAGCTGTTTTTT	CASTEGTAIPGELFF	NA	TRBV5-4	TRBJ2-2	TRBD1
TGTGCCAGCAGCTTAGATCTAAGGGCAGGGGGTGCATCCTACGAGCAGTACTTC	CASSLDLRAGGASYEQYF	NA	TRBV11-2	TRBJ2-7	TRBD1
TGTGCCAGCAGTCCCCGTTTAGGCCTACAGGCAGCTTTCTTT	CASSPRLGLQAAFF	NA	TRBV25-1	TRBJ1-1	NA
TGTGCCAGCAGCTTAATGACAGTCAGGGAAGCTTTCTTT	CASSLMTVREAFF	few	TRBV7-9	TRBJ1-1	NA
TGTGCCAGCAGTTACCGTCCGGGATCGACCTTCAATCAGCCCCAGCATTTT	CASSYRPGSTFNQPQHF	NA	TRBV6-2/TRBV6-3	TRBJ1-5	NA
TGTGCCAGCAGCACCCTGGGTGAAGCTTTCTTT	CASSTLGEAFF	NA	TRBV6-5	TRBJ1-1	NA
TGTGCCAGCAATTCGGGTTTAGAGAATCAGCCCCAGCATTTT	CASNSGLENQPQHF	NA	TRBV9	TRBJ1-5	NA
TGCAGCGTTGAAGGGATGGCAGATGAAGCTTTCTTT	CSVEGMADEAFF	NA	TRBV29-1	TRBJ1-1	NA
TGTGCCAGCAGTCCATCCGACAGGGTTAACACCGGGGAGCTGTTTTTT	CASSPSDRVNTGELFF	NA	TRBV27	TRBJ2-2	TRBD1
TGTGCCAGCAGTGACCAGGGGATGGGCACAGATACGCAGTATTTT	CASSDQGMGTDTQYF	NA	TRBV6-4	TRBJ2-3	NA
TGTGCCAGCAGTGGGGATCTACAGGGTAGGGGTGAAGCTTTCTTT	CASSGDLQGRGEAFF	NA	TRBV25-1	TRBJ1-1	NA